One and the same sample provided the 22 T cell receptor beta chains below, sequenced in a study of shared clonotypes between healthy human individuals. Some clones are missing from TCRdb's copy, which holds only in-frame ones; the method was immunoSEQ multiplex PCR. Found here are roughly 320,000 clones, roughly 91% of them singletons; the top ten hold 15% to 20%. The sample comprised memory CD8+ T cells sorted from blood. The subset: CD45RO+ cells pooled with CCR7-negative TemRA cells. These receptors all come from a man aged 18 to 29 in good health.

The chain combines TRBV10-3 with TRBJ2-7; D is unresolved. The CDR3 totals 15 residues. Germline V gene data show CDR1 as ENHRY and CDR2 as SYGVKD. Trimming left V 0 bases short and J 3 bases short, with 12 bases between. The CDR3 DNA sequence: TGTGCCATCAGTGAGTCCCAATTTTACTACTACGAGCAGTACTTC. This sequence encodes CAISESQFYYYEQYF.

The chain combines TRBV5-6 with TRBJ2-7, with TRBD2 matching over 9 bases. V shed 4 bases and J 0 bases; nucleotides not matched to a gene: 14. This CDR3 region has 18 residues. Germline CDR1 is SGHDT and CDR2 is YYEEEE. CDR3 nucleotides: TGTGCCAGCAGCCAGAGAGTTTGGCGGGAGGGGGACTCCTACGAGCAGTACTTC. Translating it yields CASSQRVWREGDSYEQYF.

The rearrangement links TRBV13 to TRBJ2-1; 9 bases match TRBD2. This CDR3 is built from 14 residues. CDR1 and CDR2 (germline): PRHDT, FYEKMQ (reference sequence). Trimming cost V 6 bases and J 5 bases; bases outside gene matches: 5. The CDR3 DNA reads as TGTGCCAGCAGTCTTAGCGGGGGAGACAATGAGCAGTTCTTC. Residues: CASSLSGGDNEQFF.

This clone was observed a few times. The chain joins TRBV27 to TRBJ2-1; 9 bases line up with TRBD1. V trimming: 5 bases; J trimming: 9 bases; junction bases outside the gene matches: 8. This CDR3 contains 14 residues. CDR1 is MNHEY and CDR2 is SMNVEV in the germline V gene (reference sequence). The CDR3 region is CASSMIQGAREQFF. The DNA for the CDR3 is TGTGCCAGCAGTATGATACAGGGGGCGCGTGAGCAGTTCTTC.

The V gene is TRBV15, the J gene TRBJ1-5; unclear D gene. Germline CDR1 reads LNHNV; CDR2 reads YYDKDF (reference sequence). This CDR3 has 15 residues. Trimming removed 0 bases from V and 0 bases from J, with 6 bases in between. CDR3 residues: CATSRDLGSNQPQHF. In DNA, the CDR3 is TGTGCCACCAGCAGAGATTTAGGTAGCAATCAGCCCCAGCATTTT.

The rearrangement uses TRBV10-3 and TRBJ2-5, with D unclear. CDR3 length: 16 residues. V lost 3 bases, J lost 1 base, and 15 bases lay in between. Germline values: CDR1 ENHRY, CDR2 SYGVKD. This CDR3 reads CAISEVRAAFQETQYF. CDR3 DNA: TGTGCCATCAGTGAAGTTAGGGCCGCGTTCCAAGAGACCCAGTACTTC.

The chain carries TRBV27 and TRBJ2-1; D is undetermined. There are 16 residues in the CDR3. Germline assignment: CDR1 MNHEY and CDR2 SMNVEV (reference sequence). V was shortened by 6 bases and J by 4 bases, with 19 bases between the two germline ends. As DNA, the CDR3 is TGTGCCAGCAGCCCATCGTTGGGCGAGGCTTACAATGAGCAGTTCTTC. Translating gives CASSPSLGEAYNEQFF.

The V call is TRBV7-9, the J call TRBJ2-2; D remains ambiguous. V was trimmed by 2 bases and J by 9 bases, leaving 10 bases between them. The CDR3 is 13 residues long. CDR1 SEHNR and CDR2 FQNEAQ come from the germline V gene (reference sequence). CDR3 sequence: CASSLSNPRELFF. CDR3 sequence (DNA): TGTGCCAGCAGCTTATCTAACCCCCGGGAGCTGTTTTTT.

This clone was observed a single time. The CDR3, as DNA: TGTGCCAGCAGTTATGAGGGACAAAACTATGGCTACACCTTC. It is translated as CASSYEGQNYGYTF. The chain joins TRBV6-5 to TRBJ1-2; D possibly corresponds to TRBD1 (6 bases). The germline CDR1 and CDR2 sequences are MNHEY and SVGAGI. V lost 3 bases and J lost 2, with 10 bases in between. The length of the CDR3 is 14 residues.

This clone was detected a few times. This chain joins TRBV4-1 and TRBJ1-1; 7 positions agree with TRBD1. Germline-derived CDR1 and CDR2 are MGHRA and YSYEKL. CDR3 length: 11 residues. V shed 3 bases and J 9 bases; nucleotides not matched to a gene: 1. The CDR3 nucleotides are TGCGCCAGCAGCCAGACAGGGAAAGCTTTCTTT. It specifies CASSQTGKAFF.

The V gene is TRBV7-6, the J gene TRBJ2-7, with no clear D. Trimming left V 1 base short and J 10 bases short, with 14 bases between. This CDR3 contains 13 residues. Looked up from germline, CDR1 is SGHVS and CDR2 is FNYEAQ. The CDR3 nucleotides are TGTGCCAGCAGCTTAGTCCCCCCCACTATACAGTACTTC. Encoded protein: CASSLVPPTIQYF. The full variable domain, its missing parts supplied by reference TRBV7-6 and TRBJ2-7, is GAGVSQSPRYKVTKRGQDVALRCDPISGHVSLYWYRQALGQGPEFLTYFNYEAQQDKSGLPNDRFSAERPEGSISTLTIQRTEQRDSAMYRCASSLVPPTIQYFGPGTRLTVT.

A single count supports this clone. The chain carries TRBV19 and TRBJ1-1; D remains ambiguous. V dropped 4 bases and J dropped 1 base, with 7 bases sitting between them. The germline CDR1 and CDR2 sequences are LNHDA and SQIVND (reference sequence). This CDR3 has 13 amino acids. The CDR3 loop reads CASSTNGNTEAFF. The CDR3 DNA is TGTGCCAGTAGTACCAATGGGAACACTGAAGCTTTCTTT.

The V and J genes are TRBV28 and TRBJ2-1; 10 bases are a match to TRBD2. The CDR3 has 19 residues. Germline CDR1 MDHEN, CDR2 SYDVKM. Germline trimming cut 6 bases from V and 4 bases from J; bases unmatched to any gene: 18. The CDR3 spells CASSPGRLDSGGIYNEQFF. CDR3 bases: TGTGCCAGCAGCCCCGGCCGTCTGGATAGCGGGGGGATTTACAATGAGCAGTTCTTC.

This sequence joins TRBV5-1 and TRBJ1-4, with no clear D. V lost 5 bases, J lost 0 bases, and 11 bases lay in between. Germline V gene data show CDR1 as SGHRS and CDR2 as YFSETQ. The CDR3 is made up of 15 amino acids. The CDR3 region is CASSPPVATNEKLFF. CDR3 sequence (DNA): TGCGCCAGCAGTCCCCCGGTTGCAACTAATGAAAAACTGTTTTTT.

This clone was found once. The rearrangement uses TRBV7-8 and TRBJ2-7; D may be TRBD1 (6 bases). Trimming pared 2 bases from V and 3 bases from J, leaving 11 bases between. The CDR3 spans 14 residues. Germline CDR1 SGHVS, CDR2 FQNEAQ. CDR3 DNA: TGTGCCAGCAGCTTACAGGCCAGGGGCTACGAGCAGTACTTC. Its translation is CASSLQARGYEQYF.

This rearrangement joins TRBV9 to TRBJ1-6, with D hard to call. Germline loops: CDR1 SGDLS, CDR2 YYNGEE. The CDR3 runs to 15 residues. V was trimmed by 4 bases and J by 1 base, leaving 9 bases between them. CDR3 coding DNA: TGTGCCAGCAGCCCAGCCGGGTCCTATAATTCACCCCTCCACTTT. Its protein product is CASSPAGSYNSPLHF.

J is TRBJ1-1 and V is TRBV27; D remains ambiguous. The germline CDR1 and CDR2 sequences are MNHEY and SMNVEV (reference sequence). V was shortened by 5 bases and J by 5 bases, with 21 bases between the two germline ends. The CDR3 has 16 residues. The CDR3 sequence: CASSPRGPIPRTEAFF. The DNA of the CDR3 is TGTGCCAGCAGTCCCCGGGGTCCGATACCCCGAACTGAAGCTTTCTTT.

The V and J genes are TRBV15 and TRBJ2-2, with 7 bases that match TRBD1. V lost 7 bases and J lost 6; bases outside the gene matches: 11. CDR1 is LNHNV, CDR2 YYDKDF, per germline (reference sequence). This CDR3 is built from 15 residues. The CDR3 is CATTSGTEGPGELFF. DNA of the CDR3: TGTGCCACCACTTCCGGGACAGAGGGTCCCGGGGAGCTGTTTTTT.

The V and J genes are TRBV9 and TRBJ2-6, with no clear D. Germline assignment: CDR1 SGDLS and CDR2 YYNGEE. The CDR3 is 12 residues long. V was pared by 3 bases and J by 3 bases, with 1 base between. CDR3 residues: CASSGGANVLTF. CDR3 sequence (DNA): TGTGCCAGCAGCGGTGGGGCCAACGTCCTGACTTTC.

The CDR3 loop is CASSLVPSSVPRRRELFF. DNA for the CDR3: TGTGCCAGCAGCTTGGTCCCCTCTAGCGTACCCCGTCGACGGGAGCTGTTTTTT. V usage is TRBV5-4 and J usage is TRBJ2-2; D is perhaps TRBD2 (6 bases). From germline, CDR1 is SGHNT and CDR2 YYREEE (reference sequence). V lost 0 bases and J 9 bases, leaving 24 bases between the germline ends. This CDR3 comprises 18 residues. The complete variable domain, with remaining parts taken from reference TRBV5-4 and TRBJ2-2, reads ETGVTQSPTHLIKTRGQQVTLRCSSQSGHNTVSWYQQALGQGPQFIFQYYREEENGRGNFPPRFSGLQFPNYSSELNVNALELDDSALYLCASSLVPSSVPRRRELFFGEGSRLTVL.

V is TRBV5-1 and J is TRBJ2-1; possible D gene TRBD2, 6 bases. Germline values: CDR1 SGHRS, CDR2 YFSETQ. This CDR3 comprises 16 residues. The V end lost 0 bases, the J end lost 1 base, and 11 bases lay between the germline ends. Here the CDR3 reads CASSLDWGESYNEQFF. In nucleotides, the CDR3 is TGCGCCAGCAGCTTGGACTGGGGGGAGTCCTACAATGAGCAGTTCTTC.

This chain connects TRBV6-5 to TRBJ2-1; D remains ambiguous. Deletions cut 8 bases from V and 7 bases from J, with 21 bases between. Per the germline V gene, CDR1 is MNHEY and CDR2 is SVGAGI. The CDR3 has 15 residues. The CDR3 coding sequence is TGTGCCAGCGATTCAAAGCCTTTCTATGGGAATGAGCAGTTCTTC. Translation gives CASDSKPFYGNEQFF.